One and the same sample provided the 16 T cell receptor beta chains below, sequenced in a study of control samples from healthy donors and cancer patients. Sequencing was performed with immunoSEQ multiplex PCR; in TCRdb, only in-frame clones are kept and a portion is missing. The table lists about 75,000 clones, roughly 84% of them singletons. The specimen was blood. The receptors shown here come from a man aged 45-65 years in good health.

The chain has TRBV9 and TRBJ2-7; 8 nucleotides align to TRBD1. CDR3 length: 15 amino acids. Germline lookup yields CDR1 SGDLS and CDR2 YYNGEE. V lost 1 base, J lost 3 bases, and 6 bases stayed unmatched. CDR3 region: CASSVSTGGIYEQYF. In DNA, the CDR3 is TGTGCCAGCAGCGTATCAACAGGGGGAATCTACGAGCAGTACTTC.

The rearrangement joins TRBV15 to TRBJ2-1; 10 bases are a match to TRBD2. This CDR3 spans 17 amino acids. Germline lookup yields CDR1 LNHNV and CDR2 YYDKDF (reference sequence). Trimming removed 3 bases from V and 7 bases from J; junction bases left unmatched: 12. In DNA, the CDR3 is TGTGCCACCAGCAGTGGACTAGCGGAGGGACGGGGAAATGAGCAGTTCTTC. It translates to CATSSGLAEGRGNEQFF.

The chain recombines TRBV28 with TRBJ1-5; 9 nucleotides line up with TRBD1. Per germline, CDR1 MDHEN and CDR2 SYDVKM. CDR3 length: 16 residues. Trimming took 1 base from V and 6 from J; bases not matched to a gene: 7. In DNA, the CDR3 is TGTGCCAGCAGTTTATACCAAACAGGGGGCAGTCAGCCCCAGCATTTT. Its translation is CASSLYQTGGSQPQHF.

The genes are TRBV19 and TRBJ2-3; 9 nucleotides line up with TRBD2. This CDR3 is built from 14 residues. Germline lookup yields CDR1 LNHDA and CDR2 SQIVND (reference sequence). The V gene end was trimmed by 6 bases and the J gene end by 4 bases; junction bases not matched to a gene: 5. The CDR3 nucleotides read TGTGCCAGTAGGCGGGAGGGCCTTCCAGATACGCAGTATTTT. Translation: CASRREGLPDTQYF.

The V gene is TRBV29-1, the J gene TRBJ1-1; D is possibly TRBD1 (6 bases). The V gene lost 3 bases and the J gene lost 1 base, with 12 bases spanning the gap. The germline gives CDR1 SQVTM, CDR2 ANQGSEA. The CDR3 extends over 14 amino acids. CDR3 in amino acids: CSVERGQANTEAFF. Written as DNA, the CDR3 is TGCAGCGTTGAGCGGGGACAAGCGAACACTGAAGCTTTCTTT.

The chain is built from TRBV6-5 and TRBJ1-1; TRBD1 is a possible D gene (5 bases). The germline CDR1 and CDR2 sequences are MNHEY and SVGAGI. The ends were cut back, 0 bases at V and 6 bases at J, with 11 bases in the middle. This CDR3 has 14 amino acids. The CDR3 reads CASSYSGTLAEAFF. The CDR3 coding sequence is TGTGCCAGCAGTTACTCTGGGACTCTCGCTGAAGCTTTCTTT.

This rearrangement joins TRBV15 to TRBJ2-6; D remains ambiguous. The CDR3 has 15 residues. With 0 bases removed from V and 7 bases from J, the gap between germline ends came to 10 bases. CDR1 is LNHNV and CDR2 is YYDKDF in the germline V gene (reference sequence). CDR3 amino acids: CATSREGITANVLTF. As DNA, the CDR3 is TGTGCCACCAGCAGAGAGGGTATTACAGCCAACGTCCTGACTTTC. Full variable domain (rest looked up from reference TRBV15 and TRBJ2-6): DAMVIQNPRYQVTQFGKPVTLSCSQTLNHNVMYWYQQKSSQAPKLLFHYYDKDFNNEADTPDNFQSRRPNTSFCFLDIRSPGLGDTAMYLCATSREGITANVLTFGAGSRLTVL.

This clone came up a few times. The chain employs TRBV7-2 and TRBJ1-2, with D hard to call. V was shortened by 2 bases and J by 3 bases, with 13 bases between the two germline ends. The CDR3 length is 15 residues. In germline, CDR1 is SGHTA, CDR2 FQGNSA. DNA of the CDR3: TGTGCCAGCAGCTTAACTCCCTCCCAATACTATGGCTACACCTTC. Protein sequence: CASSLTPSQYYGYTF. The full variable domain, with the rest looked up from reference TRBV7-2 and TRBJ1-2, is GAGVSQSPSNKVTEKGKDVELRCDPISGHTALYWYRQSLGQGLEFLIYFQGNSAPDKSGLPSDRFSAERTGGSVSTLTIQRTQQEDSAVYLCASSLTPSQYYGYTFGSGTRLTVV.

This rearrangement joins TRBV13 to TRBJ2-7, with D unresolved. Germline values: CDR1 PRHDT, CDR2 FYEKMQ (reference sequence). The CDR3 totals 14 residues. Trimming removed 5 bases from V and 1 base from J, with 12 bases in between. The DNA for the CDR3 is TGTGCCAGCAGCCGACCCTCACTGTCCTACGAGCAGTACTTC. It codes for CASSRPSLSYEQYF.

V gene TRBV6-2 or TRBV6-3 combines with J gene TRBJ2-3; D ambiguous. V lost 3 bases to trimming and J lost 6 bases, with 16 bases between them. Germline V gives CDR1 MNHEY, CDR2 SVGEGT. This CDR3 spans 15 amino acids. The CDR3 bases are TGTGCCAGCAGTTATCGGAACCAGGTTGGCGATACGCAGTATTTT. Encoded protein: CASSYRNQVGDTQYF.

The chain recombines TRBV27 with TRBJ2-1; 13 bases are a match to TRBD2. Germline trimming cut 7 bases from V and 9 bases from J; bases unmatched to any gene: 12. Germline V CDR1 and CDR2: MNHEY, SMNVEV (reference sequence). The CDR3 loop spans 16 amino acids. CDR3 sequence: CASTSTGTSGIGEQFF. CDR3 in DNA: TGTGCCAGCACCTCGACCGGGACTAGCGGGATCGGTGAGCAGTTCTTC.

The chain links TRBV23-1 to TRBJ1-2, with 8 bases matching TRBD1. TRBV23-1 is an ORF, with its function uncertain. The CDR3 loop spans 14 amino acids. Trimming at V came to 8 bases and at J to 3 bases, leaving 8 bases not matched to a gene. The CDR3 region has the DNA TGCGCCAGCGGTCGACAGGGGACGGACTATGGCTACACCTTC. Its translation: CASGRQGTDYGYTF.

This clone has only one observation. The chain has TRBV7-8 and TRBJ2-5; no reliable D call. The V end lost 1 base, the J end lost 4 bases, and 7 bases lay between the germline ends. From germline, CDR1 is SGHVS and CDR2 FQNEAQ. The CDR3 sequence is 13 residues long. In DNA form, the CDR3 reads TGTGCCAGCAGCTTAGGGTTTGTAGAGACCCAGTACTTC. This sequence encodes CASSLGFVETQYF.

This chain connects TRBV30 to TRBJ2-2; D perhaps matches TRBD2 (6 bases). Germline CDR1 and CDR2: GTSNPN and SVGIG (reference sequence). V was trimmed by 6 bases and J by 1 base, leaving 12 bases between them. The CDR3 loop spans 14 amino acids. The CDR3 coding sequence is TGTGCCTGTAGGGACTCCCAGAACACCGGGGAGCTGTTTTTT. It codes for CACRDSQNTGELFF.

This chain links TRBV6-4 with TRBJ1-5, with a tentative D call TRBD1 (5 bases). The CDR3 is made up of 15 amino acids. V shed 6 bases and J shed 2 bases, with 14 bases lying between them. From germline, CDR1 is MRHNA and CDR2 SNTAGT. The chain's CDR3 is CASSEQGRGNQPQHF. CDR3 nucleotide sequence: TGTGCCAGCAGCGAGCAGGGAAGGGGCAATCAGCCCCAGCATTTT.

The rearrangement uses TRBV7-2 and TRBJ2-1, with 7 bases lining up with TRBD1. Germline-derived CDR1 and CDR2 are SGHTA and FQGNSA. This CDR3 comprises 16 residues. With V trimmed by 5 bases and J by 2 bases, 9 bases remained unmatched. The CDR3 region has the DNA TGTGCCAGCAGCCGGGGTTGGGACAGCGCCTACAATGAGCAGTTCTTC. The encoded protein is CASSRGWDSAYNEQFF.